Detailed here is one T cell receptor beta chain. Its cognate antigen is unknown. A read error is possible here, since a much larger clone lies one base away. These data originate in a study of molecular identifiers for immune sequencing clone quantification. Study conclusions and caveats: Sharing of a barcode by identical TCR molecules could cause highly expanded clone sizes to be underestimated.

This CDR3 is built from 15 residues. CDR1 is MGHRA and CDR2 is YSYEKL in the germline V gene. From the PCR reads, TCRdb called clonotypes with MiXCR, one entry per CDR3 protein. The repertoire includes around 480,000 distinct CDR3 sequences, less than 30% of them detected once, and around 0.78% sits in the top ten. The source material was naive CD8+ T cells from blood, with Jurkat cell RNA spiked in. Subset noted: FACS-sorted CD8+CD4-CCR7+CD45RA+ naive T cells. This chain joins TRBV4-1 and TRBJ2-6, with D tentatively TRBD1 (5 bases). This clonotype originated in a human donor in good health. Some libraries in this study had Jurkat cell RNA spiked in. The CDR3: CASSQVSSGANVLPF. The CDR3 DNA sequence: TGCGCCAGCAGCCAAGTAAGCTCTGGGGCCAACGTCCTGCCTTTC.